Ten or more counts support the clone carrying this T cell receptor (beta chain). The antigen is unknown. Germline CDR1 reads KGHSH; CDR2 reads LQKENI. V was shortened by 5 bases and J by 0 bases, with 11 bases between the two germline ends. The CDR3 covers 15 residues. The data originate from a study of T cells in Graves' hyperthyroidism and ophthalmopathy. Study-wide results and caveats: Most clonotypes expanded in the thyroid (above 0.001) were also present in blood.

Uncontrolled infection, other autoimmune disease, pregnancy or lactation led to exclusion. The blood was taken when hyperthyroidism was first diagnosed, before any ophthalmopathy symptoms showed up. Fresh peripheral blood, under 13 ml, was the source of the PBMCs. From RNA transcripts, TCR beta CDR3 regions were amplified. RT-PCR in the first round (using the HTBI primer set) targeted the TCR CDR3. Using its own MiXCR run on the multiplex PCR reads, TCRdb lists one record per CDR3 protein. Counted here are over 250,000 distinct CDR3 sequences, 20% to 30% occurring once; the ten biggest clones make up around 28%.

The TCR comes from a man between 35 and 55 years old with Graves' hyperthyroidism that later progressed to Graves' ophthalmopathy. V usage is TRBV18 and J usage is TRBJ2-4; tentative D call: TRBD2 (5 bases). Source material: blood. CDR3 in DNA: TGTGCCAGCTCAGGGAGTGTTCAAGCCAAAAACATTCAGTACTTC. Translating it yields CASSGSVQAKNIQYF.